The 20 T cell receptor beta chains given below trace back to one sample, sequenced in a study of CD8 T cells in Susac syndrome. RNA was extracted with the RNeasy kit, and a quantity of about 0.5 to 1 ug was reverse transcribed using random hexamers. TCRdb called the immunoSEQ multiplex PCR reads again in MiXCR, with one record for every CDR3 protein. The sample has 71,000 or so distinct CDR3 sequences, roughly 93% seen once; the top ten hold more than 0.13%. Sequenced: CD4+ T cells from PBMCs. These receptor sequences come from a human donor with Susac syndrome.

This clonotype was detected only once. The genes are TRBV7-9 and TRBJ1-1, with 7 bases matching TRBD1. Germline CDR1 reads SEHNR; CDR2 reads FQNEAQ (reference sequence). The CDR3 sequence is 17 residues long. V shed 6 bases and J 1 base; nucleotides not matched to a gene: 14. CDR3 coding DNA: TGTGCCAGCAGAAGAGGGACAGCCCTCAACTCGAACACTGAAGCTTTCTTT. It encodes CASRRGTALNSNTEAFF.

This rearrangement joins TRBV6-2 or TRBV6-3 to TRBJ2-2; D is unresolved. In germline, CDR1 is MNHEY, CDR2 SVGEGT. The CDR3 consists of 16 residues. V gave up 0 bases and J gave up 0 bases, with 8 bases separating them. CDR3 region: CASSYSTFPNTGELFF. The CDR3, as DNA: TGTGCCAGCAGTTACTCAACTTTCCCGAACACCGGGGAGCTGTTTTTT.

The rearrangement links TRBV30 to TRBJ1-2; the D is unclear. Deletions cut 0 bases from V and 4 bases from J, with 15 bases between. Germline-derived CDR1 and CDR2 are GTSNPN and SVGIG (reference sequence). The CDR3 is made up of 15 amino acids. The CDR3 protein is CAWSVHIRAAYGYTF. The CDR3 region has the DNA TGTGCCTGGAGTGTACACATTAGGGCAGCCTATGGCTACACCTTC. Full variable domain (rest looked up from reference TRBV30 and TRBJ1-2): SQTIHQWPATLVQPVGSPLSLECTVEGTSNPNLYWYRQAAGRGLQLLFYSVGIGQISSEVPQNLSASRPQDRQFILSSKKLLLSDSGFYLCAWSVHIRAAYGYTFGSGTRLTVV.

The chain is built from TRBV20-1 and TRBJ2-1, with TRBD1 matching over 7 bases. This CDR3 has 14 amino acids. The germline gives CDR1 DFQATT, CDR2 SNEGSKA (reference sequence). Germline trimming cut 5 bases from V and 3 bases from J; bases unmatched to any gene: 7. The CDR3 region has the DNA TGCAGTGCTTTAGACCGGGACAGCTACAATGAGCAGTTCTTC. This translates into CSALDRDSYNEQFF.

V usage is TRBV7-9 and J usage is TRBJ1-3; no clear D gene. CDR1 SEHNR and CDR2 FQNEAQ come from the germline V gene (reference sequence). The CDR3 is made up of 14 amino acids. V was cut by 1 base and J by 0 bases, with 4 bases left in between. In DNA form, the CDR3 reads TGTGCCAGCAGCTTAGACAGCTCTGGAAACACCATATATTTT. Its translation is CASSLDSSGNTIYF.

This clonotype was found once. The rearrangement uses TRBV4-1 and TRBJ2-1, with 9 bases identical to TRBD2. The CDR3 has 16 residues. Per the germline V gene, CDR1 is MGHRA and CDR2 is YSYEKL. J was trimmed by 9 bases and V by 0 bases; bases with no gene match: 9. The CDR3 DNA follows: TGCGCCAGCAGCCAAGATTTGCGGGGGGGCCCAGGTGAGCAGTTCTTC. It translates to CASSQDLRGGPGEQFF.

The chain links TRBV15 to TRBJ2-4; possibly TRBD1 for D (5 bases). Germline V gives CDR1 LNHNV, CDR2 YYDKDF (reference sequence). V was shortened by 5 bases and J by 2 bases, with 16 bases between the two germline ends. The CDR3 sequence is 16 residues long. This CDR3 reads CATSAFLGVTKNIQYF. Here the CDR3 DNA reads TGTGCCACCAGCGCTTTCTTAGGGGTAACCAAAAACATTCAGTACTTC.

This sequence joins TRBV18 and TRBJ2-3, with D possibly matching TRBD2 (6 bases). V was shortened by 6 bases and J by 3 bases, with 16 bases between the two germline ends. Per germline, CDR1 KGHSH and CDR2 LQKENI. The CDR3 is made up of 15 amino acids. The CDR3 sequence is CASSPTRGNTDTQYF. CDR3 nucleotide sequence: TGTGCCAGCTCCCCTACCCGCGGGAATACAGATACGCAGTATTTT.

This sequence joins TRBV7-9 and TRBJ1-5; D is uncertain. The V gene lost 2 bases and the J gene lost 9 bases, with 11 bases spanning the gap. CDR3 size: 13 residues. Germline V CDR1 and CDR2: SEHNR, FQNEAQ (reference sequence). CDR3 amino acids: CASSLKGWWPQHF. The CDR3, as DNA: TGTGCCAGCAGCTTAAAGGGATGGTGGCCCCAGCATTTT.

The rearrangement joins TRBV18 to TRBJ1-2; 9 nucleotides line up with TRBD1. Germline V CDR1 and CDR2: KGHSH, LQKENI. With V trimmed by 1 base and J by 4 bases, 13 bases remained unmatched. This CDR3 spans 18 amino acids. This CDR3 is CASSPLEPSQTGGYGYTF. As DNA, the CDR3 is TGTGCCAGCTCACCACTTGAACCCTCACAGACAGGGGGCTATGGCTACACCTTC. Full variable domain (outside the CDR3, taken from reference TRBV18 and TRBJ1-2): NAGVMQNPRHLVRRRGQEARLRCSPMKGHSHVYWYRQLPEEGLKFMVYLQKENIIDESGMPKERFSAEFPKEGPSILRIQQVVRGDSAAYFCASSPLEPSQTGGYGYTFGSGTRLTVV.

Only a few counts were recorded for this clonotype. Relative to the germline gene, one junction end is altered; a read error may explain this. This sequence joins TRBV7-2 and TRBJ2-3, with TRBD2 identical over 7 bases. Germline V lookup: CDR1 SGHTA, CDR2 FQGNSA. The CDR3 is 12 amino acids. This CDR3 is CASSLHPGLPNF. The DNA of the CDR3 is TGTGCCAGCAGCTTACACCCGGGACTACCCAATTTT.

This chain connects TRBV6-5 to TRBJ1-6; D unclear. V lost 6 bases and J lost 9, with 15 bases in between. Germline lookup yields CDR1 MNHEY and CDR2 SVGAGI. This CDR3 has 14 residues. The CDR3 sequence: CASSGRRVSSPLHF. CDR3 sequence (DNA): TGTGCCAGCAGCGGAAGAAGGGTTAGTTCACCCCTCCACTTT.

The chain uses TRBV6-4 and TRBJ2-5, with D tentatively TRBD2 (5 bases). The germline CDR1 and CDR2 sequences are MRHNA and SNTAGT. Trimming stripped 0 bases from V and 1 base from J, with 24 bases between. CDR3 length: 20 residues. CDR3 DNA sequence: TGTGCCAGCAGTGACTCGAAAGCGGTCCCGGGCCCAGGCCCCCAAGAGACCCAGTACTTC. Translated, it gives CASSDSKAVPGPGPQETQYF.

The V and J genes are TRBV3-1 and TRBJ2-2; D gene ambiguous. This CDR3 contains 14 residues. Germline-derived CDR1 and CDR2 are LGHDT and YNNKEL (reference sequence). V was clipped by 0 bases and J by 6 bases, with 8 bases between them. The CDR3 is CASSQDLRAGELFF. Here the CDR3 DNA reads TGTGCCAGCAGCCAAGATCTACGTGCCGGGGAGCTGTTTTTT.

This clonotype was seen a single time. CDR3 amino acids: CATKRETGGWGEQYF. In DNA form, the CDR3 reads TGTGCCACCAAAAGGGAGACAGGGGGCTGGGGTGAGCAGTACTTC. The chain joins TRBV6-5 to TRBJ2-7; 10 bases are a match to TRBD1. Per the germline V gene, CDR1 is MNHEY and CDR2 is SVGAGI. V lost 10 bases and J lost 7; bases outside the gene matches: 16. CDR3 length: 15 amino acids.

This chain joins TRBV29-1 and TRBJ2-4; the D gene is possibly TRBD1 (5 bases). V was pared by 8 bases and J by 7 bases, with 9 bases between. The V gene's germline CDR1 is SQVTM and CDR2 ANQGSEA. The CDR3 runs to 10 residues. This CDR3 is CSYKGNIQYF. CDR3 nucleotides: TGCAGCTACAAGGGGAACATTCAGTACTTC.

CDR3 residues: CASSPNRGGNQPQHF. DNA of the CDR3: TGTGCCAGCTCACCGAATCGGGGGGGCAATCAGCCCCAGCATTTT. V and J are TRBV18 and TRBJ1-5; the D gene is possibly TRBD1 (5 bases). There are 15 residues in the CDR3. Germline V gives CDR1 KGHSH, CDR2 LQKENI. Trimming took off 3 bases at V and 2 bases at J, with 11 bases between the two ends.

The V call is TRBV30, the J call TRBJ1-2; the D gene is possibly TRBD1 (5 bases). The germline gives CDR1 GTSNPN, CDR2 SVGIG (reference sequence). Trimming stripped 0 bases from V and 8 bases from J, with 7 bases between. The CDR3 is made up of 11 amino acids. The CDR3 sequence is CAWSVGGGYTF. CDR3 nucleotides: TGTGCCTGGAGTGTTGGGGGAGGCTACACCTTC.

CDR3 nucleotide sequence: TGTGCCAGCAGCACGGGACCGCAAGAGACCCAGTACTTC. It codes for CASSTGPQETQYF. The rearrangement links TRBV28 to TRBJ2-5; TRBD1 or TRBD2 may be the D gene (5 bases each). The V end lost 6 bases, the J end lost 2 bases, and 10 bases lay between the germline ends. CDR1 is MDHEN, CDR2 SYDVKM, per germline. The CDR3 has 13 residues.

This chain connects TRBV2 to TRBJ2-5, with TRBD2 as a possible D gene (5 bases). CDR1 SNHLY and CDR2 FYNNEI come from the germline V gene. The V end was cut by 5 bases, the J end by 7 bases, with 14 bases between. The CDR3 spans 13 residues. The CDR3 bases are TGTGCCAGCAGTTACCGCGGAGAGGGGACCCAGTACTTC. Protein: CASSYRGEGTQYF.